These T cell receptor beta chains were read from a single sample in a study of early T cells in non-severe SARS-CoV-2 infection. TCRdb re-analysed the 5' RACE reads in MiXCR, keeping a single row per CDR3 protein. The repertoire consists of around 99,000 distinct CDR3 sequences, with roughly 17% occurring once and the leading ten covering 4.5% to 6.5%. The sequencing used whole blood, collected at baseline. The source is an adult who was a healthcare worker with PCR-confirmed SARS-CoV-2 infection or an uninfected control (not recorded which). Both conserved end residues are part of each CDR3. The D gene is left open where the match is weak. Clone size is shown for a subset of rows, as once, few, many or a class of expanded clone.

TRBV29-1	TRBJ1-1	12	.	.	CSVDALNTEAFF	TGCAGCGTCGATGCATTGAACACTGAAGCTTTCTTT
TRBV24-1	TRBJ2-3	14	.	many	CATMTEDPTDTQYF	TGTGCCACAATGACAGAGGACCCCACAGATACGCAGTATTTT
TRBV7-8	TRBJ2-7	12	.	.	CASSPPKGEQYF	TGTGCCAGCAGCCCTCCGAAGGGCGAGCAGTACTTC
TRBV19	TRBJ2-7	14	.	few	CASTKDWGGHEQYF	TGTGCCAGTACCAAAGACTGGGGCGGCCACGAGCAGTACTTC
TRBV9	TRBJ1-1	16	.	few	CASSLPDDGANTEAFF	TGTGCCAGCAGCCTACCCGACGACGGGGCGAACACTGAAGCTTTCTTT
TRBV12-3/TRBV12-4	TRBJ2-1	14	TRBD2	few	CASSSSGRANEQFF	TGTGCCAGCAGTTCTAGCGGGAGGGCCAATGAGCAGTTCTTC
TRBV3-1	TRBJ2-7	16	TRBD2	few	CASSQASGSPLFWQYF	TGTGCCAGCAGCCAAGCCAGCGGGAGCCCACTATTTTGGCAGTACTTC
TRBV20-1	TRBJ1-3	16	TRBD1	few	CSARPIDRVLGNTIYF	TGCAGTGCTAGACCTATAGACAGGGTCCTTGGAAACACCATATATTTT
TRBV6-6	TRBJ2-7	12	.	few	CASSPTTYEQYF	TGTGCCAGCAGCCCCACGACCTACGAGCAGTACTTC
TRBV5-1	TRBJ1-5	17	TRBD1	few	CASSPGTGQVSGQPQHF	TGCGCCAGCAGCCCTGGGACAGGGCAGGTTAGCGGCCAGCCCCAGCATTTT
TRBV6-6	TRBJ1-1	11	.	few	CASGPGTEAFF	TGTGCCAGCGGGCCAGGCACTGAAGCTTTCTTT
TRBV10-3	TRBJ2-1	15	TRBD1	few	CAIGTGQSSYNEQFF	TGTGCCATCGGGACAGGGCAAAGCTCCTACAATGAGCAGTTCTTC
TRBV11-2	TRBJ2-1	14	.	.	CASSSTTRVHQQFF	TGTGCCAGCAGCTCAACGACTAGGGTTCATCAGCAGTTCTTC
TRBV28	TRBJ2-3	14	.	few	CASSPGGRTDTQYF	TGTGCCAGCAGTCCGGGCGGACGCACAGATACGCAGTATTTT
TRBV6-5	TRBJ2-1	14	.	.	CASSPTVSYNEQFF	TGTGCCAGCAGTCCAACGGTCTCCTACAATGAGCAGTTCTTC
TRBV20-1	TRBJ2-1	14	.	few	CSAKVGLSLNEQFF	TGCAGTGCTAAGGTTGGTCTCTCACTCAATGAGCAGTTCTTC
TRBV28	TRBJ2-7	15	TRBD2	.	CASSWTSGSSYEQYF	TGTGCCAGCAGTTGGACTAGCGGGTCCAGCTACGAGCAGTACTTC